The next 30 T cell receptor beta chains were all read from a single sample in a study of shared clonotypes between healthy human individuals. Clones were sequenced by immunoSEQ multiplex PCR, and TCRdb holds only the in-frame ones, with some missing. The table records about 2.1 million clones, over 85% of them present only once. Selected positively for CCR7 and CD45RO-negative, naive CD8 cells excluded terminally differentiated effector memory CD45RA+ cells. The sequenced material came from naive CD8+ T cells from PBMCs. The receptor set was obtained from a man younger than 35 in good health. Some clones in this sample may be carry-over from other donors' samples.

This rearrangement joins TRBV15 to TRBJ1-1; no definite D call. Germline CDR1 is LNHNV and CDR2 is YYDKDF (reference sequence). The CDR3 covers 15 residues. Trimming cost V 0 bases and J 4 bases, with 12 bases left between them. CDR3: CATSRDSGLATEAFF. DNA of the CDR3: TGTGCCACCAGCAGAGATTCGGGGTTGGCCACTGAAGCTTTCTTT.

The chain employs TRBV19 and TRBJ2-7, with TRBD1 matching 9 bases. CDR1 is LNHDA and CDR2 is SQIVND in the germline V gene (reference sequence). Germline trimming cut 1 base from V and 2 bases from J; bases unmatched to any gene: 9. The CDR3 is 17 amino acids. The CDR3 DNA is TGTGCCAGTAGTATAGTTCACCGGGACAGGGTCACCTACGAGCAGTACTTC. This translates into CASSIVHRDRVTYEQYF.

The gene calls are TRBV5-6 and TRBJ2-1, with TRBD2 matching over 9 bases. The germline V gene has CDR1 SGHDT and CDR2 YYEEEE. The CDR3 is 16 residues long. V was clipped by 0 bases and J by 12 bases; unmatched bases: 13. This chain's CDR3 is CASSLALAGALQGQFF. The CDR3 bases are TGTGCCAGCAGCTTGGCCTTAGCGGGAGCCCTACAGGGGCAGTTCTTC.

In this sample, this clone turned up once. Here the CDR3 DNA reads TGTGCCAGCACCCCCCGAAGAGCGGGACGCCCCTACGAGCAGTACTTC. It translates to CASTPRRAGRPYEQYF. The chain employs TRBV13 and TRBJ2-7, with 7 bases identical to TRBD2. Germline lookup yields CDR1 PRHDT and CDR2 FYEKMQ (reference sequence). CDR3 length: 16 amino acids. J gave up 2 bases and V 7 bases, and 14 bases lay outside the gene matches.

The chain joins TRBV13 to TRBJ2-7; TRBD1 or TRBD2 may be the D gene (6 bases each). This CDR3 comprises 15 residues. Between the trimmed V and J ends, which lost 2 bases and 6 bases, there was a span of 17 bases. Per germline, CDR1 PRHDT and CDR2 FYEKMQ (reference sequence). The CDR3 reads CASSLRGARSSEQYF. The CDR3 DNA reads TGTGCCAGCAGCTTAAGGGGGGCGCGATCATCCGAGCAGTACTTC.

The chain has TRBV7-8 and TRBJ1-3; TRBD1 matches 7 bases. Germline values: CDR1 SGHVS, CDR2 FQNEAQ. This CDR3 has 16 amino acids. The V segment lost 4 bases and the J segment 5 bases; nucleotides outside the gene matches: 11. CDR3 in amino acids: CASSYQTGLPRNTIYF. The CDR3, as DNA: TGTGCCAGCAGCTACCAGACAGGGCTGCCGAGAAACACCATATATTTT.

The V call is TRBV5-4, the J call TRBJ2-5, with no clear D. The tail of the sequence fits TRBJ2-7 better, so the J call may be wrong. Germline V gene sequence: CDR1 SGHNT, CDR2 YYREEE (reference sequence). The CDR3 extends over 14 amino acids. The CDR3 loop reads CASSFATASYEQYF. CDR3 DNA: TGTGCCAGCAGCTTCGCAACAGCCTCCTACGAGCAGTACTTC.

The V call is TRBV15, the J call TRBJ2-3; 8 bases match TRBD2. CDR1 LNHNV and CDR2 YYDKDF come from the germline V gene (reference sequence). This CDR3 has 18 residues. Trimming at V came to 4 bases and at J to 0 bases, leaving 12 bases not matched to a gene. CDR3 sequence: CATSTGWGAGDSTDTQYF. Here the CDR3 DNA reads TGTGCCACCAGCACCGGATGGGGAGCGGGAGATAGCACAGATACGCAGTATTTT. Based on the CDR3 plus reference TRBV15 and TRBJ2-3, the full variable domain is DAMVIQNPRYQVTQFGKPVTLSCSQTLNHNVMYWYQQKSSQAPKLLFHYYDKDFNNEADTPDNFQSRRPNTSFCFLDIRSPGLGDTAMYLCATSTGWGAGDSTDTQYFGPGTRLTVL.

The V call is TRBV29-1, the J call TRBJ2-1, with 9 nucleotides matching TRBD2. The CDR3 runs 14 residues. Germline V lookup: CDR1 SQVTM, CDR2 ANQGSEA. With V trimmed by 7 bases and J by 5 bases, 9 bases remained unmatched. CDR3 bases: TGCAGCGCGAACGGGCGGGAGGGCCACAATGAGCAGTTCTTC. This translates into CSANGREGHNEQFF.

Of note for this clone: The same CDR3 is also encoded by other DNA sequences in this sample. The chain employs TRBV27 and TRBJ2-2; D is unclear. The ends were cut back, 0 bases at V and 6 bases at J, with 5 bases in the middle. From germline, CDR1 is MNHEY and CDR2 SMNVEV (reference sequence). The CDR3 runs to 13 residues. This CDR3 reads CASSLSRAGELFF. In nucleotides, the CDR3 is TGTGCCAGCAGTTTATCTCGGGCCGGGGAGCTGTTTTTT.

The chain has TRBV4-3 and TRBJ2-7; 8 bases match TRBD2. Germline V lookup: CDR1 LGHNA, CDR2 YSLEER. The CDR3 is 16 residues long. The junction had 7 bases not matched to a gene; V was cut back by 0 bases and J by 3 bases. CDR3 amino acids: CASSQDRSGGDYEQYF. The CDR3 DNA sequence: TGCGCCAGCAGCCAAGATCGATCGGGAGGGGACTACGAGCAGTACTTC.

The CDR3 sequence is CASSPGKEGPFTYEQYF. In DNA, the CDR3 is TGCGCCAGCAGCCCAGGAAAGGAGGGGCCTTTTACCTACGAGCAGTACTTC. J is TRBJ2-7 and V is TRBV4-1; D is possibly TRBD2 (6 bases). The CDR3 spans 17 residues. Germline CDR1 is MGHRA and CDR2 is YSYEKL. Between the trimmed V and J ends, which lost 4 bases and 2 bases, there was a span of 21 bases.

The chain joins TRBV27 to TRBJ1-5, with 8 bases aligning to TRBD1. Trimming cost V 5 bases and J 0 bases; bases outside gene matches: 3. Germline V gene data show CDR1 as MNHEY and CDR2 as SMNVEV (reference sequence). This CDR3 contains 15 residues. CDR3 nucleotide sequence: TGTGCCAGCAGTCAGGGGGCGGGTAGCAATCAGCCCCAGCATTTT. This gives the protein CASSQGAGSNQPQHF.

The V gene is TRBV7-2, the J gene TRBJ2-7, with 11 bases matching TRBD2. The junction had 5 bases not matched to a gene; V was cut back by 4 bases and J by 6 bases. This CDR3 has 14 residues. Per the germline V gene, CDR1 is SGHTA and CDR2 is FQGNSA. The CDR3 bases are TGTGCCAGCAGCTCACTAGCGGGAGCGTCCGAGCAGTACTTC. It yields the protein CASSSLAGASEQYF. The whole variable domain, filled in from reference TRBV7-2 and TRBJ2-7, reads GAGVSQSPSNKVTEKGKDVELRCDPISGHTALYWYRQSLGQGLEFLIYFQGNSAPDKSGLPSDRFSAERTGGSVSTLTIQRTQQEDSAVYLCASSSLAGASEQYFGPGTRLTVT.

This clone was observed once. V gene TRBV28 combines with J gene TRBJ2-7; D unresolved. This CDR3 region has 13 residues. CDR1 and CDR2 from the germline V gene are MDHEN and SYDVKM. V was clipped by 10 bases and J by 2 bases, with 15 bases between them. This CDR3 reads CAIRSSGTYEQYF. In nucleotides, the CDR3 is TGTGCCATCAGATCTTCGGGCACCTACGAGCAGTACTTC.

The chain couples TRBV18 to TRBJ2-7; D is possibly TRBD1 (6 bases). Germline assignment: CDR1 KGHSH and CDR2 LQKENI. The length of the CDR3 is 15 residues. The germline V and J ends were trimmed by 6 bases and 0 bases, with 15 bases remaining between them. The CDR3 is CASSKGGTTSYEQYF. The CDR3 bases are TGTGCCAGCTCCAAGGGTGGGACAACCTCCTACGAGCAGTACTTC.

The J gene is TRBJ2-1, the V gene TRBV6-4; tentative D call: TRBD2 (6 bases). Trimming pared 2 bases from V and 1 base from J, leaving 9 bases between. In germline, CDR1 is MRHNA, CDR2 SNTAGT. CDR3 length equals 15 residues. The CDR3 bases are TGTGCCAGCAGTGACGGAGGGAGATCCTACAATGAGCAGTTCTTC. This translates into CASSDGGRSYNEQFF.

As to this clone: This sample includes further DNA sequences coding for the same CDR3. The rearrangement uses TRBV4-1 and TRBJ1-1, with 8 bases aligning to TRBD1. CDR1 and CDR2 (germline): MGHRA, YSYEKL. The length of the CDR3 is 15 residues. J was trimmed by 1 base and V by 3 bases; bases with no gene match: 4. This CDR3 is CASSQAGQGNTEAFF. Here the CDR3 DNA reads TGCGCCAGCAGCCAGGCTGGACAGGGGAACACTGAAGCTTTCTTT.

V gene TRBV6-1 combines with J gene TRBJ2-7; D is undetermined. V dropped 11 bases and J dropped 0 bases, with 8 bases sitting between them. The CDR3 length is 11 residues. CDR1 and CDR2 (germline): MNHNS, SASEGT. The chain's CDR3 is CASYFSYEQYF. In DNA, the CDR3 is TGTGCCTCTTACTTCTCCTACGAGCAGTACTTC.

The chain joins TRBV6-1 to TRBJ2-7; possibly TRBD1 or TRBD2 for D (5 bases each). V gave up 2 bases and J gave up 6 bases, with 17 bases separating them. The CDR3 consists of 15 residues. Germline loops: CDR1 MNHNS, CDR2 SASEGT. This CDR3 is CASSEHMGESVEQYF. CDR3 in DNA: TGTGCCAGCAGTGAACATATGGGGGAGTCCGTCGAGCAGTACTTC.

This clone came up once. The chain couples TRBV27 to TRBJ2-7; 7 positions agree with TRBD2. This CDR3 is 14 amino acids long. With V trimmed by 5 bases and J by 5 bases, 9 bases remained unmatched. The germline V gene has CDR1 MNHEY and CDR2 SMNVEV (reference sequence). CDR3 coding DNA: TGTGCCAGCAGTCTCCGACTAGCCCCAAACGAGCAGTACTTC. It yields the protein CASSLRLAPNEQYF.

The rearrangement joins TRBV28 to TRBJ1-1, with D tentatively TRBD1 (5 bases). Germline assignment: CDR1 MDHEN and CDR2 SYDVKM. With 4 bases removed from V and 8 bases from J, the gap between germline ends came to 11 bases. The CDR3 loop spans 12 amino acids. The CDR3 is CASSSGRVEAFF. The DNA of the CDR3 is TGTGCCAGCAGTTCGGGCAGGGTAGAAGCTTTCTTT.

V usage is TRBV10-3 and J usage is TRBJ1-2; D gene uncertain. The V end lost 0 bases, the J end lost 2 bases, and 10 bases lay between the germline ends. The CDR3 runs to 15 residues. From germline, CDR1 is ENHRY and CDR2 SYGVKD. In DNA form, the CDR3 reads TGTGCCATCAGTGAGTCGATAATGTCAAACTATGGCTACACCTTC. This encodes CAISESIMSNYGYTF.

This clone appeared once. The chain is built from TRBV27 and TRBJ2-1; 10 nucleotides agree with TRBD2. The CDR3 length is 17 residues. The junction had 17 bases not matched to a gene; V was cut back by 6 bases and J by 9 bases. CDR1 is MNHEY and CDR2 is SMNVEV in the germline V gene (reference sequence). The CDR3 protein is CASSPGIRLAGDREQFF. The CDR3 coding sequence is TGTGCCAGCAGCCCAGGGATTAGGCTAGCGGGAGATCGTGAGCAGTTCTTC.

In its sample, this clone was seen once. The genes are TRBV27 and TRBJ2-7, with a possible D match to TRBD2 (6 bases). V was cut by 7 bases and J by 5 bases, with 15 bases left in between. The CDR3 is 13 residues long. Per the germline V gene, CDR1 is MNHEY and CDR2 is SMNVEV (reference sequence). The CDR3 sequence: CASTPRDHNEQYF. In nucleotides, the CDR3 is TGTGCCAGCACCCCGCGGGACCACAACGAGCAGTACTTC.

The chain is built from TRBV9 and TRBJ2-7, with D unclear. V lost 4 bases and J 2 bases, leaving 7 bases between the germline ends. The CDR3 totals 12 residues. Germline CDR1 SGDLS, CDR2 YYNGEE. This CDR3 reads CASSSTTYEQYF. CDR3 bases: TGTGCCAGCAGCTCCACGACCTACGAGCAGTACTTC.

The rearrangement uses TRBV4-2 and TRBJ2-7; tentatively, D is TRBD1 (6 bases). V lost 7 bases to trimming and J lost 0 bases, with 13 bases between them. Germline CDR1 is LGHNA and CDR2 is YNFKEQ. This CDR3 region has 14 residues. The DNA of the CDR3 is TGTGCCAGCAATGTTGTAGGGGGCTCCTACGAGCAGTACTTC. Its translation: CASNVVGGSYEQYF.

The CDR3 DNA follows: TGTGCCAGCAGTAGATCACAGGGGGAGTACGGTCAGCCCCAGCATTTT. Its protein is CASSRSQGEYGQPQHF. This rearrangement joins TRBV27 to TRBJ1-5; 8 nucleotides line up with TRBD1. The V gene's germline CDR1 is MNHEY and CDR2 SMNVEV (reference sequence). The CDR3 consists of 16 residues. V gave up 5 bases and J gave up 6 bases; unmatched junction bases: 12.

The J gene is TRBJ1-3, the V gene TRBV28; D is perhaps TRBD1 (6 bases). CDR1 is MDHEN and CDR2 is SYDVKM in the germline V gene. This CDR3 is 12 amino acids long. V lost 10 bases and J 7 bases, leaving 14 bases between the germline ends. The DNA for the CDR3 is TGTGCCACCAGGACAGTACCGAACACCATATATTTT. It specifies CATRTVPNTIYF.

The chain uses TRBV6-1 and TRBJ2-7; possibly TRBD2 for D (6 bases). The length of the CDR3 is 14 residues. Between the trimmed V and J ends, which lost 7 bases and 0 bases, there was a span of 13 bases. CDR1 and CDR2 from the germline V gene are MNHNS and SASEGT. The chain's CDR3 is CASTYRGNSYEQYF. For the CDR3, the DNA is TGTGCCAGCACTTACCGGGGGAACTCCTACGAGCAGTACTTC.